This T cell receptor (beta chain) was sequenced for a study of blood T cell repertoires in COVID-19. Overall study: Italy, Spain and the United States were the sources of the convalescent and acute COVID-19 samples. Nucleic acid was either cDNA or gDNA, and it came from T cells, B-cell-depleted T cells, or PBMCs.

In the study's own analysis: The assay estimated nucleated cells by amplifying reference gene primers. TCRdb keeps only in-frame clones here, not all; method: immunoSEQ multiplex PCR. For V, J and clone size, that table is used; D and trimming come from the DNA. The sample has some 250,000 clones; roughly 79% are singletons. This receptor was obtained from a woman aged 80 or over with COVID-19, enrolled during active disease. Sequenced material: peripheral blood.

CDR3 bases: TGCGCCAGCAGCCCACGCCCGACAGGTACGAACGGACAGAGGACTGAAGCTTTCTTT. Its translation: CASSPRPTGTNGQRTEAFF. The chain employs TRBV5-1 and TRBJ1-1; maybe TRBD1 (6 bases). Germline-derived CDR1 and CDR2 are SGHRS and YFSETQ. V lost 4 bases to trimming and J lost 5 bases, with 30 bases between them. CDR3 length: 19 amino acids.